The clone carrying this T cell receptor (beta chain) was seen only once. The source of the sample is a study of blood T cell repertoires in COVID-19. Germline-derived CDR1 and CDR2 are MNHEY and SVGAGI. V lost 7 bases, J lost 1 base, and 13 bases lay in between. CDR3 size: 14 residues. This table comes from immunoSEQ multiplex PCR, and its TCRdb copy is limited to in-frame clones, with some not included. The sample records approximately 34,000 clones, over 70% being singletons. Sequenced material: peripheral blood. The receptor was derived from a man between 65 and 80 years old with COVID-19, enrolled during active disease. This chain links TRBV6-5 with TRBJ1-2, with unresolved D. The CDR3 coding sequence is TGTGCCAGCACCTCCGTTGGGCGTAACTATGGCTACACCTTC. Amino acids: CASTSVGRNYGYTF.